This T cell receptor (beta chain) emerged from a study of T-cell reconstitution after alpha-beta-depleted transplantation in children. This clonotype was seen only a few times. A TCRbeta library incorporating unique molecular identifiers was prepared. TCRdb redid the calling of the PCR reads with MiXCR, one entry per CDR3 protein. The table includes about 310,000 distinct CDR3 sequences, around 25% detected once. The CDR3 has 19 amino acids. The ends were cut back, 0 bases at V and 1 base at J, with 19 bases in the middle. Germline V CDR1 and CDR2: LGHNT, FRNRAP. The sequence came from a male patient younger than 18 who had a stem cell transplant for acute lymphoblastic leukemia, so the T cells may come from the graft donor. This specimen consisted of PBMCs, mostly from graft donor cells, obtained 180 days after TCRalphabeta/CD19-depleted stem cell transplant. The chain employs TRBV12-5 and TRBJ2-1; D is unresolved. As DNA, the CDR3 is TGTGCTAGTGGTTTGGTACTTTCCTTGTTCGACTCGTCCTACAATGAGCAGTTCTTC. Residues: CASGLVLSLFDSSYNEQFF.